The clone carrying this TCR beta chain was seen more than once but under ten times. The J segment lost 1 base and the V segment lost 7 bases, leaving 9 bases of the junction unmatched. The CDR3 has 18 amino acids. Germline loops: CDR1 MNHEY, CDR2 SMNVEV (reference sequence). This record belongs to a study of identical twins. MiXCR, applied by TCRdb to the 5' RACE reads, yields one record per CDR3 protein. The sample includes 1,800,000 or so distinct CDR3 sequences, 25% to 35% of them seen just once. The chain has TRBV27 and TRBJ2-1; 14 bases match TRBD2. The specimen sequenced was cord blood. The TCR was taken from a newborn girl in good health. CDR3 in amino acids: CASTLTSGRVISYNEQFF. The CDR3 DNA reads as TGTGCCAGCACCCTGACTAGCGGGAGGGTTATTTCCTACAATGAGCAGTTCTTC.